This entry describes one T cell receptor (beta chain). The second PCR ran about 6 to 12 cycles with a sample-barcoded 5' primer and J-beta primers. A template-switch adaptor containing 12 random nucleotides labeled each cDNA molecule. TCRdb recomputed calls from the 5' RACE reads with MiXCR, one row per CDR3 protein. The data hold under 1,100,000 distinct CDR3 sequences, with approximately 25% observed a single time. The data derive from a study of blood T cells in healthy people across ages. The germline V gene has CDR1 SGDLS and CDR2 YYNGEE. V gave up 4 bases and J gave up 3 bases, with 5 bases separating them. This CDR3 contains 13 residues. Separately, the same data were catalogued under a study of T cells of mothers and their children. That work adds: The second PCR's M1S primer added sample barcodes and 2-4 random nucleotides. None of the identified T cell clones proved to be persistent microchimeric clones.

V is TRBV9 and J is TRBJ1-6; unclear D gene. This TCR was sampled from a girl aged 2 to 10 in good health. The sequenced sample consisted of blood. CDR3 amino acids: CASSRDYNSPLHF. In nucleotides, the CDR3 is TGTGCCAGCAGCAGGGACTATAATTCACCCCTCCACTTT.